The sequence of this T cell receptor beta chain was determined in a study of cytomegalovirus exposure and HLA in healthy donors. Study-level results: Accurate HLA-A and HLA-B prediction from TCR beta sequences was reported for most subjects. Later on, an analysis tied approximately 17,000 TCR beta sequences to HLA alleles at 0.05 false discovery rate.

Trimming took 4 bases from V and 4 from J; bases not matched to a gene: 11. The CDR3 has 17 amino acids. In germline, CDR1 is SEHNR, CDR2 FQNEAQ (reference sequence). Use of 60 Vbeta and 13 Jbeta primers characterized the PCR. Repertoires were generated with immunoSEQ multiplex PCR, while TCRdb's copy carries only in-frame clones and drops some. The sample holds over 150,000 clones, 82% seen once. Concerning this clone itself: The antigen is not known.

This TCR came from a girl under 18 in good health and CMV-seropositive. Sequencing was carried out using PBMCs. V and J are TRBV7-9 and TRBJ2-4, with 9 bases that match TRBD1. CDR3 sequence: CASSSSGQGRSKNIQYF. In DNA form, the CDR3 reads TGTGCCAGCAGCTCTTCTGGACAGGGGAGGTCGAAAAACATTCAGTACTTC.